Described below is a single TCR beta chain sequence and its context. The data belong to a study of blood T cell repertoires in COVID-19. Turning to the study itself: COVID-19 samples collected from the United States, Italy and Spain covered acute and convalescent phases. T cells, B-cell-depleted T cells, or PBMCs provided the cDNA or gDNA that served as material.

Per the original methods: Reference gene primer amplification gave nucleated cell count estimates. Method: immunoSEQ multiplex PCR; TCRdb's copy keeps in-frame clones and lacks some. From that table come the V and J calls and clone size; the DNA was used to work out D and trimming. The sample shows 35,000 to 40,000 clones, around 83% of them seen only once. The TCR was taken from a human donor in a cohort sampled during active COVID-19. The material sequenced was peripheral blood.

The CDR3 spells CASSPQGLAGVNEQFF. Written as DNA, the CDR3 is TGTGCCAGCAGCCCACAGGGACTAGCGGGGGTCAATGAGCAGTTCTTC. This sequence joins TRBV7-8 and TRBJ2-1; 14 bases fit TRBD2. The CDR3 consists of 16 residues. The V gene end was trimmed by 5 bases and the J gene end by 6 bases; junction bases not matched to a gene: 6. Germline CDR1 and CDR2: SGHVS and FQNEAQ. The whole variable domain, filled in from reference TRBV7-8 and TRBJ2-1, reads GAGVSQSPRYKVAKRGQDVALRCDPISGHVSLFWYQQALGQGPEFLTYFQNEAQLDKSGLPSDRFFAERPEGSVSTLKIQRTQQEDSAVYLCASSPQGLAGVNEQFFGPGTRLTVL.